Included here is one T cell receptor (beta chain) sequence, with context. The sample is drawn from a study of blood T cell repertoires in COVID-19. Background on the study: Samples of COVID-19 (acute and convalescent) were obtained from the United States, Italy and Spain. Sources were T cells, B-cell-depleted T cells, or PBMCs; the material itself was cDNA or gDNA.

The V gene lost 3 bases and the J gene lost 6 bases, with 16 bases spanning the gap. The CDR3 runs 15 residues. Germline V CDR1 and CDR2: SGHAT, FQNNGV. The repertoire was sequenced with immunoSEQ multiplex PCR; TCRdb's copy has only in-frame clones and lacks some. Of 200,000 to 300,000 clones in the sample, about 91% are singletons; the top ten hold about 6.7%. Patients in Seattle were enrolled during active infection, then followed longitudinally. The specimen sequenced was peripheral blood. The chain couples TRBV11-2 to TRBJ2-3; no clear D gene. This clonotype was sampled from a woman aged 30 to 39 with COVID-19, enrolled during active disease. The DNA of the CDR3 is TGTGCCAGCAGCTTCCCGTCTGTATCGCGGGATACGCAGTATTTT. This codes for CASSFPSVSRDTQYF. The full variable domain, rest sourced from reference TRBV11-2 and TRBJ2-3, is EAGVAQSPRYKIIEKRQSVAFWCNPISGHATLYWYQQILGQGPKLLIQFQNNGVVDDSQLPKDRFSAERLKGVDSTLKIQPAKLEDSAVYLCASSFPSVSRDTQYFGPGTRLTVL.